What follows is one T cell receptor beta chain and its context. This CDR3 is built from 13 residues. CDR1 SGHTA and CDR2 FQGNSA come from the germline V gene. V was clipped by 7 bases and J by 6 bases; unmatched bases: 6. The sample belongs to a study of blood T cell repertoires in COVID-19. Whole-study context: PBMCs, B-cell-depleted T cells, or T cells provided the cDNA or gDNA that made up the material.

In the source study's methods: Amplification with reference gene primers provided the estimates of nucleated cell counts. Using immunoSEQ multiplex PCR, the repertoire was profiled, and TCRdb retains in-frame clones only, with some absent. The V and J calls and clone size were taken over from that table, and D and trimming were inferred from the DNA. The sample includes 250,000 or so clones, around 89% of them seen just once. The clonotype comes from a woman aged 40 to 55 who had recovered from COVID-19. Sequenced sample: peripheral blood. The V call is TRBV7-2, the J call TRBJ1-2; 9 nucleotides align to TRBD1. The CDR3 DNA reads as TGTGCCAGCACCCCGACAGGGGGAGATGGCTACACCTTC. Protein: CASTPTGGDGYTF.